The next 25 T cell receptor beta chains were all read from a single sample in a study of TIL therapy for anti-PD-1-resistant metastatic lung cancer. Sequencing used immunoSEQ v3. The method was immunoSEQ multiplex PCR; TCRdb's version includes in-frame clones alone and lacks a portion of them. The repertoire holds tens of thousands of clones, with more than 75% as singletons. This sample's time point: pre-treatment sample, taken before nivolumab and TIL therapy. Sequenced material: blood, taken at baseline. The receptor set was obtained from a person aged 25 to 85 with non-small cell lung cancer.

The gene calls are TRBV7-3 and TRBJ2-3; D ambiguous. Deletions cut 6 bases from V and 5 bases from J, with 12 bases between. This CDR3 is built from 13 residues. CDR1 and CDR2 from the germline V gene are SGHTA and FQGTGA. CDR3 residues: CASSSIVGDTQYF. In nucleotides, the CDR3 is TGTGCCAGCAGTTCTATTGTAGGAGATACGCAGTATTTT. Based on the CDR3 plus reference TRBV7-3 and TRBJ2-3, the full variable domain is GAGVSQTPSNKVTEKGKYVELRCDPISGHTALYWYRQSLGQGPEFLIYFQGTGAADDSGLPNDRFFAVRPEGSVSTLKIQRTERGDSAVYLCASSSIVGDTQYFGPGTRLTVL.

The CDR3 DNA sequence: TGTGCCATCAGGCCAGGGGGGGCAGTCCCAGATACGCAGTATTTT. This codes for CAIRPGGAVPDTQYF. The rearrangement links TRBV10-3 to TRBJ2-3, with D perhaps assigned TRBD1 or TRBD2 (7 bases each). V dropped 6 bases and J dropped 4 bases, with 17 bases sitting between them. This CDR3 is 15 amino acids long. The germline CDR1 and CDR2 sequences are ENHRY and SYGVKD.

This chain uses TRBV5-4 with TRBJ2-7; a possible D gene is TRBD1 (6 bases). The CDR3 is 14 amino acids. CDR1 is SGHNT, CDR2 YYREEE, per germline (reference sequence). V was pared by 4 bases and J by 4 bases, with 15 bases between. This CDR3 reads CASSQYRQAYEQYF. The CDR3 coding sequence is TGTGCCAGCAGCCAATATCGACAGGCATACGAGCAGTACTTC. The complete variable domain, with remaining parts taken from reference TRBV5-4 and TRBJ2-7, reads ETGVTQSPTHLIKTRGQQVTLRCSSQSGHNTVSWYQQALGQGPQFIFQYYREEENGRGNFPPRFSGLQFPNYSSELNVNALELDDSALYLCASSQYRQAYEQYFGPGTRLTVT.

This chain connects TRBV30 to TRBJ2-1, with 9 bases aligning to TRBD2. Germline CDR1 and CDR2: GTSNPN and SVGIG (reference sequence). The CDR3 loop spans 14 amino acids. The trim removed 1 base at V and 5 bases at J, leaving 3 bases unmatched. In DNA, the CDR3 is TGTGCCTGGAGTGCCGCGGGGGGGCACAATGAGCAGTTCTTC. It is translated as CAWSAAGGHNEQFF. The full variable domain, in which reference TRBV30 and TRBJ2-1 provide the parts outside the CDR3, is SQTIHQWPATLVQPVGSPLSLECTVEGTSNPNLYWYRQAAGRGLQLLFYSVGIGQISSEVPQNLSASRPQDRQFILSSKKLLLSDSGFYLCAWSAAGGHNEQFFGPGTRLTVL.

The chain is built from TRBV6-6 and TRBJ1-3, with D possibly being TRBD1 (5 bases). Germline CDR1 reads MNHNY; CDR2 reads SVGAGI (reference sequence). This CDR3 contains 16 residues. The V end was cut by 6 bases, the J end by 0 bases, with 15 bases between. Written as DNA, the CDR3 is TGTGCCAGCAGCAGCGGGCAGGGATACTCTGGAAACACCATATATTTT. This gives the protein CASSSGQGYSGNTIYF.

This chain joins TRBV3-1 (or the pseudogene TRBV3-2) and TRBJ2-1; D is unresolved. The CDR3 is 16 amino acids. Between the trimmed V and J ends, which lost 4 bases and 6 bases, there was a span of 19 bases. Per the germline V gene, CDR1 is LGHDT and CDR2 is YNNKEL (reference sequence). CDR3 sequence: CASSLPTAVEGNEQFF. The CDR3 DNA reads TGTGCCAGCAGCCTCCCGACGGCCGTTGAAGGCAATGAGCAGTTCTTC.

This clone appeared once. This sequence joins TRBV3-1 (or the pseudogene TRBV3-2) and TRBJ2-5; 7 nucleotides match TRBD2. This CDR3 has 12 residues. Germline V gives CDR1 LGHDT, CDR2 YNNKEL (reference sequence). V was pared by 10 bases and J by 4 bases, with 6 bases of the junction left unmatched. The CDR3: CATRTSGETQYF. The CDR3, as DNA: TGTGCCACTCGGACTAGTGGAGAGACCCAGTACTTC.

A remark on this clone: At one end the junction does not follow the germline gene, possibly because of a read error. The V gene is TRBV28, the J gene TRBJ1-5; the D gene is possibly TRBD1 (6 bases). CDR1 and CDR2 (germline): MDHEN, SYDVKM. There are 12 residues in the CDR3. The CDR3 coding sequence is TGTGCTAGCAGGGGAGGTGGACAGCCCCAGCATTTT. Protein product: CASRGGGQPQHF.

The chain couples TRBV30 to TRBJ2-1; possible D gene TRBD2, 6 bases. The ends were cut back, 3 bases at V and 4 bases at J, with 7 bases in the middle. Germline V gives CDR1 GTSNPN, CDR2 SVGIG (reference sequence). The CDR3 is 12 residues long. The CDR3 protein is CAWRAGYNEQFF. CDR3 sequence (DNA): TGTGCCTGGAGGGCGGGATACAATGAGCAGTTCTTC.

The chain recombines TRBV5-6 with TRBJ2-1; 11 nucleotides match TRBD2. V trimming: 5 bases; J trimming: 7 bases; junction bases outside the gene matches: 8. CDR1 and CDR2 from the germline V gene are SGHDT and YYEEEE. The CDR3 extends over 15 amino acids. Here the CDR3 DNA reads TGTGCCAGCAGTCAACTAGCGGGAGCGCGAAATGAGCAGTTCTTC. Translated: CASSQLAGARNEQFF.

The V gene is TRBV5-5, the J gene TRBJ1-1; possibly TRBD1 for D (6 bases). CDR3 length: 15 residues. Germline CDR1 reads SGHKS; CDR2 reads YYEKEE (reference sequence). Trimming removed 2 bases at V and 3 bases at J, with 14 bases between. CDR3 nucleotides: TGTGCCAGCAGCTTAGTTCGGGGGGCGTACACTGAAGCTTTCTTT. As protein: CASSLVRGAYTEAFF.

The DNA of the CDR3 is TGCGCCAGCAGCCAAGATCTAGGACAGTATAATTCACCCCTCCACTTT. Translated, it gives CASSQDLGQYNSPLHF. This chain links TRBV4-1 with TRBJ1-6; tentative D call: TRBD1 (6 bases). V dropped 0 bases and J dropped 4 bases, with 10 bases sitting between them. CDR3 length: 16 residues. Looked up from germline, CDR1 is MGHRA and CDR2 is YSYEKL.

This chain connects TRBV28 to TRBJ2-2; 9 bases are shared with TRBD1. This CDR3 has 16 residues. The junction had 9 bases not matched to a gene; V was cut back by 5 bases and J by 5 bases. Germline-derived CDR1 and CDR2 are MDHEN and SYDVKM. For the CDR3, the DNA is TGTGCCAGCAGTGGACCCGGGACAGGGTTAACCGGGGAGCTGTTTTTT. Its protein is CASSGPGTGLTGELFF. Together with reference TRBV28 and TRBJ2-2, the CDR3 gives the full variable domain: DVKVTQSSRYLVKRTGEKVFLECVQDMDHENMFWYRQDPGLGLRLIYFSYDVKMKEKGDIPEGYSVSREKKERFSLILESASTNQTSMYLCASSGPGTGLTGELFFGEGSRLTVL.

The V gene is TRBV29-1, the J gene TRBJ2-7; TRBD2 matches 8 bases. The CDR3 is 14 amino acids. The V gene end was trimmed by 4 bases and the J gene end by 3 bases; junction bases not matched to a gene: 8. Germline assignment: CDR1 SQVTM and CDR2 ANQGSEA. CDR3 bases: TGCAGCGTTGTCCGACGGGAGGGCCGCTACGAGCAGTACTTC. Residues: CSVVRREGRYEQYF.

The gene calls are TRBV18 and TRBJ2-7, with TRBD1 matching over 11 bases. J lost 2 bases, V lost 3 bases, and 3 bases had no gene match. The length of the CDR3 is 15 residues. In germline, CDR1 is KGHSH, CDR2 LQKENI. The DNA for the CDR3 is TGTGCCAGCTCACCTGGGACAGGGGGAACCTACGAGCAGTACTTC. Its protein product is CASSPGTGGTYEQYF.

V gene TRBV5-1 combines with J gene TRBJ1-4; 9 bases are a match to TRBD1. CDR1 is SGHRS, CDR2 YFSETQ, per germline. With V trimmed by 4 bases and J by 8 bases, 6 bases remained unmatched. The CDR3 length is 14 residues. The CDR3 loop is CASSPGQGGEKLFF. CDR3 DNA sequence: TGCGCCAGCAGCCCGGGACAGGGAGGAGAAAAACTGTTTTTT.

The V and J genes are TRBV11-2 and TRBJ2-5; D call uncertain. V lost 5 bases and J lost 4, with 11 bases in between. The V gene's germline CDR1 is SGHAT and CDR2 FQNNGV. The CDR3 runs to 13 residues. CDR3 protein: CASSPPVAETQYF. CDR3 in DNA: TGTGCCAGCAGCCCCCCAGTTGCAGAGACCCAGTACTTC.

In this sample, this clone turned up once. V gene TRBV28 combines with J gene TRBJ2-2; D not resolved. Germline V gene sequence: CDR1 MDHEN, CDR2 SYDVKM. The CDR3 extends over 16 amino acids. V was shortened by 1 base and J by 4 bases, with 13 bases between the two germline ends. DNA for the CDR3: TGTGCCAGCAGTTTATTGACAACAACGGGCACCGGGGAGCTGTTTTTT. This translates into CASSLLTTTGTGELFF.

As concerns this clone: Other DNA sequences in the sample encode the same CDR3. The CDR3 DNA is TGTGCCTGGAGTGTACGGTCGGGTAACTATGGCTACACCTTC. Translating gives CAWSVRSGNYGYTF. The chain employs TRBV30 and TRBJ1-2; D gene uncertain. CDR3 size: 14 residues. Germline-derived CDR1 and CDR2 are GTSNPN and SVGIG (reference sequence). The germline V and J ends were trimmed by 0 bases and 1 base, with 9 bases remaining between them. Filled out from reference TRBV30 and TRBJ1-2, the complete variable domain reads SQTIHQWPATLVQPVGSPLSLECTVEGTSNPNLYWYRQAAGRGLQLLFYSVGIGQISSEVPQNLSASRPQDRQFILSSKKLLLSDSGFYLCAWSVRSGNYGYTFGSGTRLTVV.

The chain combines TRBV4-1 with TRBJ2-1; possibly TRBD2 for D (5 bases). Germline V gene sequence: CDR1 MGHRA, CDR2 YSYEKL. V lost 0 bases to trimming and J lost 2 bases, with 11 bases between them. This CDR3 contains 16 residues. CDR3 sequence: CASSQEGLRAYNEQFF. The CDR3 DNA reads as TGCGCCAGCAGCCAAGAAGGTCTGCGGGCCTACAATGAGCAGTTCTTC.

The chain is built from TRBV9 and TRBJ1-1; TRBD1 matches 8 bases. In germline, CDR1 is SGDLS, CDR2 YYNGEE. This CDR3 spans 16 amino acids. The V and J ends lost 3 bases and 4 bases, in that order; junction bases with no gene match: 11. CDR3 in DNA: TGTGCCAGCAGCGGAACAGACAGGGGAGGGGGCACTGAAGCTTTCTTT. This sequence encodes CASSGTDRGGGTEAFF.

The CDR3 is CASSSLGAGAGEQYF. CDR3 sequence (DNA): TGCGCCAGCAGCTCGCTGGGCGCCGGGGCAGGTGAGCAGTACTTC. The chain links TRBV5-1 to TRBJ2-7, with D perhaps matching TRBD1 or TRBD2 (5 bases each). Germline CDR1 is SGHRS and CDR2 is YFSETQ. The CDR3 sequence is 15 residues long. Trimming took off 3 bases at V and 7 bases at J, with 20 bases between the two ends.

The V gene is TRBV28, the J gene TRBJ2-1; 13 bases are a match to TRBD2. CDR1 is MDHEN and CDR2 is SYDVKM in the germline V gene. The CDR3 runs to 16 residues. The junction had 8 bases not matched to a gene; V was cut back by 6 bases and J by 6 bases. The DNA of the CDR3 is TGTGCCAGCAGCCCTCCGGGACTAGCGGGGATCAATGAGCAGTTCTTC. Amino acids: CASSPPGLAGINEQFF.

The chain combines TRBV7-7 with TRBJ2-2, with D perhaps matching TRBD2 (8 bases). CDR3 length equals 16 residues. V shed 3 bases and J shed 2 bases, with 13 bases lying between them. CDR1 SSHAT and CDR2 FNYEAQ come from the germline V gene (reference sequence). CDR3 bases: TGTGCCAGCAGCTTCACGGGAGGGGGCAACACCGGGGAGCTGTTTTTT. Translating it yields CASSFTGGGNTGELFF.

The rearrangement links TRBV4-1 to TRBJ2-7; D gene unclear. CDR1 and CDR2 (germline): MGHRA, YSYEKL. Trimming stripped 1 base from V and 5 bases from J, with 21 bases between. The CDR3 is 17 residues long. The CDR3 spells CASSQARVEPGIDEQYF. The DNA for the CDR3 is TGCGCCAGCAGCCAAGCTAGGGTAGAACCGGGCATCGACGAGCAGTACTTC.